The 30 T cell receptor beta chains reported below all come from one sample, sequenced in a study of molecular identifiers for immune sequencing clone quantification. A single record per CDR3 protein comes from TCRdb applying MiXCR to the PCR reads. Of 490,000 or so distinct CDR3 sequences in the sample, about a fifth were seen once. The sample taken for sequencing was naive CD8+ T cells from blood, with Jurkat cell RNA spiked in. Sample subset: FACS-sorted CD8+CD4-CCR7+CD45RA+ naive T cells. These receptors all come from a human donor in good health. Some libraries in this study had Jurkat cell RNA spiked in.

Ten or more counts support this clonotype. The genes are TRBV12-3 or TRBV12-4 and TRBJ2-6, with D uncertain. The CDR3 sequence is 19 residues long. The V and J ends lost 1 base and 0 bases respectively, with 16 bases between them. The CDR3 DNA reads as TGTGCCAGCAGTTTAGATCTGCAGATCCCTTACTCTGGGGCCAACGTCCTGACTTTC. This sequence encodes CASSLDLQIPYSGANVLTF.

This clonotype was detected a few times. Written as DNA, the CDR3 is TGTGCCAGCAGACGCCTTGAGGAAGAGACCCAGTACTTC. Encoded protein: CASRRLEEETQYF. V gene TRBV6-5 combines with J gene TRBJ2-5; no clear D. The germline V gene has CDR1 MNHEY and CDR2 SVGAGI. The CDR3 runs to 13 residues. V dropped 6 bases and J dropped 3 bases, with 11 bases sitting between them.

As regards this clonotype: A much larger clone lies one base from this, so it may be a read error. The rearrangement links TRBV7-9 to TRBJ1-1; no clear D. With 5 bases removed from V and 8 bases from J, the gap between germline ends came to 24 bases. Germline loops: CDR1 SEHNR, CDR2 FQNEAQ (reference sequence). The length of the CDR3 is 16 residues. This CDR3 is CASSTSTEGLSREAFF. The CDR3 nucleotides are TGTGCCAGCAGCACCTCAACTGAAGGGCTGTCAAGAGAAGCTTTCTTT.

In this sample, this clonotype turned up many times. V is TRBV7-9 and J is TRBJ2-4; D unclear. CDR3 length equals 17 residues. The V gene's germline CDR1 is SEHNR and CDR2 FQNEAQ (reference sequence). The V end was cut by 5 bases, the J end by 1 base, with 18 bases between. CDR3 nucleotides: TGTGCCAGCAGCCCGTTGTTAGGAGAGGAGGCCAAAAACATTCAGTACTTC. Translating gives CASSPLLGEEAKNIQYF. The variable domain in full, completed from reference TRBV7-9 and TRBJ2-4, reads DTGVSQNPRHKITKRGQNVTFRCDPISEHNRLYWYRQTLGQGPEFLTYFQNEAQLEKSRLLSDRFSAERPKGSFSTLEIQRTEQGDSAMYLCASSPLLGEEAKNIQYFGAGTRLSVL.

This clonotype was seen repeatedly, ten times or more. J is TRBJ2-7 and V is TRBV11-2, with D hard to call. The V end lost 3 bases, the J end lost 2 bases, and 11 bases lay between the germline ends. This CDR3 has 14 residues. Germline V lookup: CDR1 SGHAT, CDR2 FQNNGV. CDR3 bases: TGTGCCAGCAGCTTGTTAACGGGCACCTACGAGCAGTACTTC. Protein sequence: CASSLLTGTYEQYF.

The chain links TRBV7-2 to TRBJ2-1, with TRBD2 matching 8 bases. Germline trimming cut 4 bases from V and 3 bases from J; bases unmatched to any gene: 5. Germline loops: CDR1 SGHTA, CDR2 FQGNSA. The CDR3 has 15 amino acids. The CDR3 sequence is CASSSEGLVYNEQFF. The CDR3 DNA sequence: TGTGCCAGCAGCTCTGAGGGACTAGTCTACAATGAGCAGTTCTTC.

The CDR3 sequence is CASSHTATATNYGYTF. As DNA, the CDR3 is TGTGCCAGCAGCCACACCGCGACAGCCACAAACTATGGCTACACCTTC. The chain has TRBV5-4 and TRBJ1-2; a weak D match, TRBD1 (5 bases). Trimming stripped 4 bases from V and 2 bases from J, with 18 bases between. This CDR3 contains 16 residues. Germline CDR1 reads SGHNT; CDR2 reads YYREEE (reference sequence).

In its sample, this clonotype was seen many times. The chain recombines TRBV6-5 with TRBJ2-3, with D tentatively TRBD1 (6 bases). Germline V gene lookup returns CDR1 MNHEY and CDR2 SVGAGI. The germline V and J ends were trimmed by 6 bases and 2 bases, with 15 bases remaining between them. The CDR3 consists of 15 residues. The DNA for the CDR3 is TGTGCCAGCAGCCCAGGGGTCAGCTACACAGATACGCAGTATTTT. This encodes CASSPGVSYTDTQYF.

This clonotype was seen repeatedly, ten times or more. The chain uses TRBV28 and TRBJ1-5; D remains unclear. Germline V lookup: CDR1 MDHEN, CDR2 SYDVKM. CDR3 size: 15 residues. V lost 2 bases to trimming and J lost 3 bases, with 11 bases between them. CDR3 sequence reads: CASSLHPNNNQPQHF. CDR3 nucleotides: TGTGCCAGCAGTTTACACCCTAATAACAATCAGCCCCAGCATTTT.

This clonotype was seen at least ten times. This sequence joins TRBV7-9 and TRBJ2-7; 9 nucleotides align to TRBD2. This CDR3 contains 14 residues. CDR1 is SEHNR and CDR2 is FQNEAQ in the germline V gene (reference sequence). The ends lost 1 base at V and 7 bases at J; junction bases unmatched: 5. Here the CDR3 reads CASSLVAGVREQYF. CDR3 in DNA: TGTGCCAGCAGCTTAGTAGCGGGAGTGCGGGAGCAGTACTTC.

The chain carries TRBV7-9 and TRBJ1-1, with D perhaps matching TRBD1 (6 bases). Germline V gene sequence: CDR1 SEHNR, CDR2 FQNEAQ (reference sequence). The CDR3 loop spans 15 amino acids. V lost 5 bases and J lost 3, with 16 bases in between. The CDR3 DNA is TGTGCCAGCAGCCTCACCGGAGGGGGATACACTGAAGCTTTCTTT. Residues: CASSLTGGGYTEAFF.

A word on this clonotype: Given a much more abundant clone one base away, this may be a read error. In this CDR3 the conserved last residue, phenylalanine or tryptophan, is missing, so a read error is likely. Written as DNA, the CDR3 is TGTGCCAGCAGTTACGCGGGCGTAACTGAAGCTTTCTCT. Translation gives CASSYAGVTEAFS. This chain joins TRBV6-2 or TRBV6-3 and TRBJ1-1; D is undetermined. Trimming left V 2 bases short and J 5 bases short, with 9 bases between. This CDR3 comprises 13 residues. Germline V CDR1 and CDR2: MNHEY, SVGEGT.

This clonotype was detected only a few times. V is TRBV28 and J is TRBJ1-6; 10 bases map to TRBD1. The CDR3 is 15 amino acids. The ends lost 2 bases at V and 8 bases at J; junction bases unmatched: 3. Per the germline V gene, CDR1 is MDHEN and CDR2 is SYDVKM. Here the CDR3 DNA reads TGTGCCAGCAGTTTAGGGACAGGGGCTCATTCACCCCTCCACTTT. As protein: CASSLGTGAHSPLHF. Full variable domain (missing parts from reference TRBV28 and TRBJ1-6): DVKVTQSSRYLVKRTGEKVFLECVQDMDHENMFWYRQDPGLGLRLIYFSYDVKMKEKGDIPEGYSVSREKKERFSLILESASTNQTSMYLCASSLGTGAHSPLHFGNGTRLTVT.

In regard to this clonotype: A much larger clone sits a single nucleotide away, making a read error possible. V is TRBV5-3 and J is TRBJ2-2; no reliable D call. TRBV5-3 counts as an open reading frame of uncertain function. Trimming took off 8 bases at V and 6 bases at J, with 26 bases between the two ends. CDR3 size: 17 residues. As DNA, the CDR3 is TGTGCCAGCAGTCGGGCCCCCACATCCTCCAACGCCGGGGAGCTGTTTTTT. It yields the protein CASSRAPTSSNAGELFF.

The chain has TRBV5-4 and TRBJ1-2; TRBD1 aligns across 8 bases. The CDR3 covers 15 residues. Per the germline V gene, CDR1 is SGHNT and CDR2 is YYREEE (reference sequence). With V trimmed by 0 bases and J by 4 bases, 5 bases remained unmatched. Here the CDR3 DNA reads TGTGCCAGCAGCTTGGAAGGACAGGGAAGCTATGGCTACACCTTC. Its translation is CASSLEGQGSYGYTF.

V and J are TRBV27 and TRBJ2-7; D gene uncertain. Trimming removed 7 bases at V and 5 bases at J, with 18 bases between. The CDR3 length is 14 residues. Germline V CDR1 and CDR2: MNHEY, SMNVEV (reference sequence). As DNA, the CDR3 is TGTGCCAGCAACCCTTTACCTCTCACCCACGAGCAGTACTTC. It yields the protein CASNPLPLTHEQYF.

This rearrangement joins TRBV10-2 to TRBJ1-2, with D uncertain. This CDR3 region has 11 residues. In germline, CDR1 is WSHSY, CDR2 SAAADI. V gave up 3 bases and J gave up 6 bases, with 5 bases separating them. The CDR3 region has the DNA TGCGCCAGCAGTGAAGGGCATGGCTACACCTTC. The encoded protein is CASSEGHGYTF.

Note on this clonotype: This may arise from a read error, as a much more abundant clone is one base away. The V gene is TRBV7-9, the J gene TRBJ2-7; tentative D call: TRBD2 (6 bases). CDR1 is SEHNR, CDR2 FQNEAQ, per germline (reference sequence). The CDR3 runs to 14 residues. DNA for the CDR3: TGTGCCGGCAGCGCCCGGGAGCACTCCTACGAGCAGTACTTC. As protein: CAGSAREHSYEQYF.

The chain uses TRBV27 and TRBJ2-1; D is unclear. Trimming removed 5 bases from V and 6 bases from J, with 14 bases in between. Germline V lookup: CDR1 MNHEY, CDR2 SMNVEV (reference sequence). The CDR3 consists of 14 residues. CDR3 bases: TGTGCCAGCAGTCCCTCGGCCCCCGGCAATGAGCAGTTCTTC. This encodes CASSPSAPGNEQFF.

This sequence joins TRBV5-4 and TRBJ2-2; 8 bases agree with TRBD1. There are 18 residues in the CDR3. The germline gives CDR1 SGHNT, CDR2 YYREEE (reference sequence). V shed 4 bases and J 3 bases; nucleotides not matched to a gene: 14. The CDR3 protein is CASSPLTKDRADTGELFF. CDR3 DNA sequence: TGTGCCAGCAGCCCCCTTACAAAGGACAGGGCGGACACCGGGGAGCTGTTTTTT.

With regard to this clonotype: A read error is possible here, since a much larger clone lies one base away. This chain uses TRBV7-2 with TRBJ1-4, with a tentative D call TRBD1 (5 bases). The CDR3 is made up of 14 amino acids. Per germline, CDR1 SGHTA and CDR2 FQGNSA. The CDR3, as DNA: TGTGCCGGCAGCTTCGCCGCGGGGGATGAAAAACTGTTTTTT. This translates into CAGSFAAGDEKLFF.

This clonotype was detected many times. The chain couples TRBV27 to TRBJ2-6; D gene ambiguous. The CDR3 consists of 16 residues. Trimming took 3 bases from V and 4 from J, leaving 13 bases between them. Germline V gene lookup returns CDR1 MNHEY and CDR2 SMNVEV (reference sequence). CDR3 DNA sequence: TGTGCCAGCAGTTTTAATGGGGTATCAGGGGCCAACGTCCTGACTTTC. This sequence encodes CASSFNGVSGANVLTF.

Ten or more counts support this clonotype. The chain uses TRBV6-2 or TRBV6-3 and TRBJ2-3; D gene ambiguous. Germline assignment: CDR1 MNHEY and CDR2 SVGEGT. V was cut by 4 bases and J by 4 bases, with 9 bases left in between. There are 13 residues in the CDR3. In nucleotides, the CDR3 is TGTGCCAGCAGTTCTTACCCGGCAGATACGCAGTATTTT. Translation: CASSSYPADTQYF.

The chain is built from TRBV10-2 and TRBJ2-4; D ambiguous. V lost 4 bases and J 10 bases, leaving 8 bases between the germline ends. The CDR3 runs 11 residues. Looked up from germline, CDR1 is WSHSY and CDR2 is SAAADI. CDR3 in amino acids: CASSGADIQYF. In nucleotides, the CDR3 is TGCGCCAGCAGTGGGGCTGATATTCAGTACTTC.

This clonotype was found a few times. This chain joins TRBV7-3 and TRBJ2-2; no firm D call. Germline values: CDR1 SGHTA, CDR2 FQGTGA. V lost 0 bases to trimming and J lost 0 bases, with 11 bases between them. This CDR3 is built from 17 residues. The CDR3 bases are TGTGCCAGCAGCTTAACGGTGTTGCGTGCGAACACCGGGGAGCTGTTTTTT. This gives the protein CASSLTVLRANTGELFF. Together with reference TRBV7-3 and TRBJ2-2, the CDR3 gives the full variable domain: GAGVSQTPSNKVTEKGKYVELRCDPISGHTALYWYRQSLGQGPEFLIYFQGTGAADDSGLPNDRFFAVRPEGSVSTLKIQRTERGDSAVYLCASSLTVLRANTGELFFGEGSRLTVL.

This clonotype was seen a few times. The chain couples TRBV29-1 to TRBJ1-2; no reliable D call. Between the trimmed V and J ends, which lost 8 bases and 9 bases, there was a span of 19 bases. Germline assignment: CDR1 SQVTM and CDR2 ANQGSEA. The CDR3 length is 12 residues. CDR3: CSPVLLGGRYTF. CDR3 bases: TGCAGCCCTGTTCTTCTGGGCGGTCGCTACACCTTC.

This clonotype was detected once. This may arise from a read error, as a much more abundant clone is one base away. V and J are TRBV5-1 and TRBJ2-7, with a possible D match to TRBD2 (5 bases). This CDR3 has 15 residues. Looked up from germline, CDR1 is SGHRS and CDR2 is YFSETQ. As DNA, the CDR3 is TGCGCCAGCAGCTACCGGGATGGACCCGTCTACGAGCAGCACTTC. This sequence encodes CASSYRDGPVYEQHF. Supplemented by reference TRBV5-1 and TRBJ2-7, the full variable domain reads KAGVTQTPRYLIKTRGQQVTLSCSPISGHRSVSWYQQTPGQGLQFLFEYFSETQRNKGNFPGRFSGRQFSNSRSEMNVSTLELGDSALYLCASSYRDGPVYEQHFGPGTRLTVT.

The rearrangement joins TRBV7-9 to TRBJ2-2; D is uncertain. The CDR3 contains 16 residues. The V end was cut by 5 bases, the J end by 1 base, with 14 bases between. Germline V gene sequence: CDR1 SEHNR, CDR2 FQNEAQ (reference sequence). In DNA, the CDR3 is TGTGCCAGCAGCCATCCTGCTGGGCGGAACACCGGGGAGCTGTTTTTT. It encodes CASSHPAGRNTGELFF. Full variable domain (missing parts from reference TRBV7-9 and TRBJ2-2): DTGVSQNPRHKITKRGQNVTFRCDPISEHNRLYWYRQTLGQGPEFLTYFQNEAQLEKSRLLSDRFSAERPKGSFSTLEIQRTEQGDSAMYLCASSHPAGRNTGELFFGEGSRLTVL.

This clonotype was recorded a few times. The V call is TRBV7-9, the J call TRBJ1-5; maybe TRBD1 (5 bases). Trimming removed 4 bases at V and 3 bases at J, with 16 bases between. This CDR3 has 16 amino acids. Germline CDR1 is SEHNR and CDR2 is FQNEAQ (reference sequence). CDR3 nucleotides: TGTGCCAGCAGCTCTAGCGCCAGGGCCTCCAATCAGCCCCAGCATTTT. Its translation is CASSSSARASNQPQHF.

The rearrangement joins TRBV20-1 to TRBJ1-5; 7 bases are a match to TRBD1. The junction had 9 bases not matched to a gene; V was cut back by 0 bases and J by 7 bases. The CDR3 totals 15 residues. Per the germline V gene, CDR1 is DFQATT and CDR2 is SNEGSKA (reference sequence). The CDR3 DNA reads TGCAGTGCTAGAGACCTCGACAGGGTTGGGCAGCCCCAGCATTTT. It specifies CSARDLDRVGQPQHF.